A selection of T cell receptor beta chains follows, all from one sample in a study of CD8+ T cells in alopecia areata. TCRdb keeps only in-frame clones here, not all; method: immunoSEQ multiplex PCR. The sample lists more than 200,000 clones, 64% occurring once. This specimen was CD4+ T cells sorted from blood, taken at week 4, from a patient treated with tofacitinib. Source of these receptors: a human donor with alopecia areata. The CDR3 runs from the conserved cysteine through the conserved F or W. Each record gives: J gene, D gene, CDR3 length, V gene, clone size, CDR3 DNA, CDR3 protein. A D gene is named only where the DNA matches it firmly. Size is stated for part of the rows, as once, few or many counts, or as a class when the clone is expanded.

J: TRBJ2-7; D: NA; length: 15; V: TRBV7-2; size: NA; DNA: TGTGCCAGCAGCCGGACAGCCCTAGCTTCCTACGAGCAGTACTTC; CDR3: CASSRTALASYEQYF
J: TRBJ2-2; D: NA; length: 12; V: TRBV30; size: NA; DNA: TGTGCCTGGGGGATCGGGGGCCCGGAGCTGTTTTTT; CDR3: CAWGIGGPELFF
J: TRBJ2-3; D: NA; length: 13; V: TRBV4-3; size: once; DNA: TGCGCCAGCAGCCAAGATGGAGGGGATACGCAGTATTTT; CDR3: CASSQDGGDTQYF
J: TRBJ1-1; D: NA; length: 13; V: TRBV18; size: NA; DNA: TGTGCCAGCTCACCACGGGGGAACACTGAAGCTTTCTTT; CDR3: CASSPRGNTEAFF
J: TRBJ2-7; D: NA; length: 14; V: TRBV2; size: few; DNA: TGTGCCAGCAGTGACGGGCCGCCGAGAAAAGAGCAGTACTTC; CDR3: CASSDGPPRKEQYF
J: TRBJ1-6; D: TRBD1; length: 15; V: TRBV7-2; size: NA; DNA: TGTGCCAGCAGCCAAACCGGGACAGCTAATTCACCCCTCCACTTT; CDR3: CASSQTGTANSPLHF
J: TRBJ2-3; D: TRBD2; length: 13; V: TRBV5-1; size: few; DNA: TGCGCCAGCGGTAGCGGGGGAACAGATACGCAGTATTTT; CDR3: CASGSGGTDTQYF
J: TRBJ1-6; D: NA; length: 15; V: TRBV7-3; size: few; DNA: TGTGCCAGCAGCTTAATGCCAGGCTATAATTCACCCCTCCACTTT; CDR3: CASSLMPGYNSPLHF
J: TRBJ1-5; D: NA; length: 14; V: TRBV15; size: few; DNA: TGTGCCACCAGCAGGGGTCCGGTCAATCAGCCCCAGCATTTT; CDR3: CATSRGPVNQPQHF
J: TRBJ1-2; D: TRBD1; length: 14; V: TRBV7-9; size: NA; DNA: TGTGCCAGCAGCTCGACAGGGCGCGACTATGGCTACACCTTC; CDR3: CASSSTGRDYGYTF
J: TRBJ1-1; D: NA; length: 15; V: TRBV27; size: few; DNA: TGTGCCAGCAGTCCTAACAGGGCGGGGGCGACTGAAGCTTTCTTT; CDR3: CASSPNRAGATEAFF
J: TRBJ1-6; D: NA; length: 15; V: TRBV4-2; size: NA; DNA: TGTGCCAGCAGCCACCCCGGGGGGGGCGATGGGCCCCTCCACTTT; CDR3: CASSHPGGGDGPLHF
J: TRBJ2-6; D: NA; length: 14; V: TRBV29-1; size: NA; DNA: TGCAGCGTTGTTGCAGGGCGAGGGGCCAACGTCCTGACTTTC; CDR3: CSVVAGRGANVLTF
J: TRBJ1-2; D: TRBD1; length: 13; V: TRBV30; size: NA; DNA: TGTGCCTGGAGTGCCGGGACAGATGGTGGCTACACCTTC; CDR3: CAWSAGTDGGYTF
J: TRBJ1-6; D: NA; length: 12; V: TRBV6-5; size: NA; DNA: TGTGCCAGCAGAGTCGGAGATTCACCCCTCCACTTT; CDR3: CASRVGDSPLHF
J: TRBJ2-7; D: NA; length: 12; V: TRBV30; size: NA; DNA: TGTGCCTGGAGTGTACAACCTCACGAGCAGTACTTC; CDR3: CAWSVQPHEQYF
J: TRBJ2-7; D: NA; length: 14; V: TRBV2; size: NA; DNA: TGTGCCAGCAGTGATCCGGTCGGCTCCTACGAGCAGTACTTC; CDR3: CASSDPVGSYEQYF
J: TRBJ2-2; D: NA; length: 14; V: TRBV7-2; size: NA; DNA: TGTGCCAGCAGTCGAGGTTGGGACACCGGGGAGCTGTTTTTT; CDR3: CASSRGWDTGELFF
J: TRBJ2-5; D: TRBD1; length: 15; V: TRBV4-2; size: NA; DNA: TGTGCCAGCAGCCAACGGACAGGGCCAAGAGAGACCCAGTACTTC; CDR3: CASSQRTGPRETQYF
J: TRBJ2-7; D: TRBD1; length: 14; V: TRBV29-1; size: few; DNA: TGCAGCGTCCTAAGAGGGACAGGGGCCTACGAGCAGTACTTC; CDR3: CSVLRGTGAYEQYF
J: TRBJ2-5; D: NA; length: 12; V: TRBV9; size: NA; DNA: TGTGCCAGCAGCGTAGATTTGCAGACCCAGTACTTC; CDR3: CASSVDLQTQYF
J: TRBJ2-5; D: TRBD2; length: 14; V: TRBV2; size: NA; DNA: TGTGCCAGCAGGACTAGCGGGGGTTCAGGGACCCAGTACTTC; CDR3: CASRTSGGSGTQYF